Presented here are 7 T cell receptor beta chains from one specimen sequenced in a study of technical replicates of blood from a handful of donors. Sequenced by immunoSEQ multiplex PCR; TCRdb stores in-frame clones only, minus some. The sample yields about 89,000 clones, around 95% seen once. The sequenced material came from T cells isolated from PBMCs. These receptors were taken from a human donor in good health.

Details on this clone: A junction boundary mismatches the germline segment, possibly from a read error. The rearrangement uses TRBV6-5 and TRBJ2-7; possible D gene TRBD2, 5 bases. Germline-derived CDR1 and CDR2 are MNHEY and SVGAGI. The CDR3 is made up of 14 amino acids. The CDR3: CASSDSRGSYEQYF. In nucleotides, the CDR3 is TGTGCCAGCAGTGACTCCCGGGGATCCTACGAGCAGTACTTC.

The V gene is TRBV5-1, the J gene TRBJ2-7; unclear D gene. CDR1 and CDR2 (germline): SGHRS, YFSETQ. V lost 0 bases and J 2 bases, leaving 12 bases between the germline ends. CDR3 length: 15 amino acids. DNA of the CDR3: TGCGCCAGCAGCTTGGTCTCAGGCAGTACCTACGAGCAGTACTTC. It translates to CASSLVSGSTYEQYF. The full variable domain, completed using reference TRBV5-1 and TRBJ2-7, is KAGVTQTPRYLIKTRGQQVTLSCSPISGHRSVSWYQQTPGQGLQFLFEYFSETQRNKGNFPGRFSGRQFSNSRSEMNVSTLELGDSALYLCASSLVSGSTYEQYFGPGTRLTVT.

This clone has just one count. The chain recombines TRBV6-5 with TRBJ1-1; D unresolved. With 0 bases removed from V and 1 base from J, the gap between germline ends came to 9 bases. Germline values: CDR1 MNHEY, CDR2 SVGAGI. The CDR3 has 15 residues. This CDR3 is CASSYSGPGNTEAFF. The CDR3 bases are TGTGCCAGCAGTTACTCGGGCCCAGGGAACACTGAAGCTTTCTTT.

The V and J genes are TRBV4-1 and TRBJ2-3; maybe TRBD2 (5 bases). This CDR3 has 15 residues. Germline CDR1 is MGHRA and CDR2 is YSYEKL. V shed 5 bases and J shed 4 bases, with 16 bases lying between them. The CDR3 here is CASSYSPGKADTQYF. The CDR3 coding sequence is TGCGCCAGCAGCTACTCCCCGGGGAAGGCAGATACGCAGTATTTT.

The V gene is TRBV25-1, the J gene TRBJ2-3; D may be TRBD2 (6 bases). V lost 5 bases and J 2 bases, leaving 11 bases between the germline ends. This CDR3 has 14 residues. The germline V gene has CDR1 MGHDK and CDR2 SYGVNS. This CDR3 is CASSHAGPTDTQYF. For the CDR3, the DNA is TGTGCCAGCAGTCATGCGGGGCCCACAGATACGCAGTATTTT.

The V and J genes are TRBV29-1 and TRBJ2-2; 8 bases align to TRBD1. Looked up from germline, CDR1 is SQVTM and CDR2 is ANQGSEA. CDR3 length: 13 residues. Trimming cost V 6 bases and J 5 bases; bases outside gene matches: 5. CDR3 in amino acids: CSVDRGRTGELFF. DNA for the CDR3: TGCAGCGTCGACAGGGGCCGGACCGGGGAGCTGTTTTTT.

The CDR3 region has the DNA TGCGCCAGCAGAGTCGGGAATCAGCCCCAGCATTTT. This sequence encodes CASRVGNQPQHF. The chain carries TRBV10-1 and TRBJ1-5; D ambiguous. The CDR3 length is 12 residues. Germline CDR1 is WNHNN and CDR2 is SYGVQD (reference sequence). V gave up 6 bases and J gave up 4 bases, with 7 bases separating them.